The 17 T cell receptor beta chains below were found in one sample sequenced in a study of T cell repertoires and HLA-DP antigens. Their antigen targets remain unknown. The assay was immunoSEQ multiplex PCR, and TCRdb's table has in-frame clones only and misses some. Of some 110,000 clones listed, about 92% were seen once; the top ten hold about 0.3%. Sequencing was done on a sample of CD4+ T cells from PBMCs. Receptors were obtained from a woman aged 18-35 years in good health and CMV-seronegative.

J is TRBJ1-6 and V is TRBV19; no clear D. Germline CDR1 is LNHDA and CDR2 is SQIVND (reference sequence). V was clipped by 5 bases and J by 0 bases, with 11 bases between them. CDR3 length: 16 amino acids. The CDR3 DNA is TGTGCCAGTAGTCCGCAGGCCAGCTCCTATAATTCACCCCTCCACTTT. This codes for CASSPQASSYNSPLHF.

The rearrangement joins TRBV25-1 to TRBJ1-1, with 8 bases fitting TRBD1. After removal of 1 base from V and 5 bases from J, the junction contained 6 bases not matched to a gene. Looked up from germline, CDR1 is MGHDK and CDR2 is SYGVNS. The CDR3 consists of 15 residues. For the CDR3, the DNA is TGTGCCAGCAGTGAATGGTACAGGACAGGGACTGAAGCTTTCTTT. Translation gives CASSEWYRTGTEAFF.

This chain links TRBV5-4 with TRBJ2-5; TRBD2 aligns across 8 bases. CDR3 length: 15 residues. In germline, CDR1 is SGHNT, CDR2 YYREEE (reference sequence). Trimming removed 5 bases from V and 0 bases from J; junction bases left unmatched: 6. DNA for the CDR3: TGTGCCAGCAGATCGGAGCGGGGGTACCAAGAGACCCAGTACTTC. Its protein is CASRSERGYQETQYF.

This clone was recorded only once. CDR3 bases: TGTGCCAGTAGCGCGGGCGGACTAGCCAAAAACATTCAGTACTTC. It specifies CASSAGGLAKNIQYF. The rearrangement links TRBV19 to TRBJ2-4; tentatively, D is TRBD2 (5 bases). This CDR3 has 15 amino acids. Germline-derived CDR1 and CDR2 are LNHDA and SQIVND (reference sequence). Trimming took off 6 bases at V and 0 bases at J, with 12 bases between the two ends.

This chain uses TRBV2 with TRBJ1-5, with D possibly being TRBD1 (6 bases). This CDR3 has 13 residues. Deletions cut 3 bases from V and 5 bases from J, with 8 bases between. Germline CDR1 and CDR2: SNHLY and FYNNEI. In DNA form, the CDR3 reads TGTGCCAGCAGTGAGGGGGGGCATCAGCCCCAGCATTTT. It yields the protein CASSEGGHQPQHF.

The chain uses TRBV19 and TRBJ1-4; 8 nucleotides align to TRBD1. In germline, CDR1 is LNHDA, CDR2 SQIVND (reference sequence). This CDR3 comprises 16 residues. With 4 bases clipped from V and 9 bases from J, the junction kept 13 bases outside the gene matches. CDR3 sequence: CASSSSTGTGSKKLFF. CDR3 nucleotides: TGTGCCAGTAGTAGCTCGACCGGGACAGGCAGCAAAAAACTGTTTTTT.

V and J are TRBV18 and TRBJ2-1; D ambiguous. The germline V gene has CDR1 KGHSH and CDR2 LQKENI. V was shortened by 3 bases and J by 9 bases, with 27 bases between the two germline ends. The CDR3 totals 18 residues. The CDR3 region is CASSPLDMLAGPGSEQFF. The CDR3 DNA sequence: TGTGCCAGCTCACCTCTAGACATGTTAGCAGGCCCCGGGTCTGAGCAGTTCTTC.

V gene TRBV7-9 combines with J gene TRBJ2-7; D uncertain. The germline V gene has CDR1 SEHNR and CDR2 FQNEAQ (reference sequence). The CDR3 covers 13 residues. V was pared by 5 bases and J by 4 bases, with 12 bases between. The CDR3 reads CASSPIDGYEQYF. CDR3 coding DNA: TGTGCCAGCAGCCCCATAGACGGATACGAGCAGTACTTC.

The rearrangement uses TRBV9 and TRBJ2-3; a weak D match, TRBD2 (5 bases). This CDR3 contains 16 residues. Germline V gives CDR1 SGDLS, CDR2 YYNGEE. Trimming stripped 3 bases from V and 4 bases from J, with 18 bases between. Here the CDR3 reads CASSAELVPPADTQYF. The CDR3 region has the DNA TGTGCCAGCAGCGCCGAACTAGTTCCCCCGGCAGATACGCAGTATTTT.

The chain recombines TRBV7-2 with TRBJ2-5; 9 bases map to TRBD2. Germline-derived CDR1 and CDR2 are SGHTA and FQGNSA. V gave up 6 bases and J gave up 5 bases; unmatched junction bases: 13. CDR3 size: 16 residues. The CDR3 sequence: CASSLGRRGGLETQYF. The CDR3 DNA follows: TGTGCCAGCAGTCTAGGGAGGCGGGGGGGCCTGGAGACCCAGTACTTC.

This clone appeared once. The chain joins TRBV2 to TRBJ1-2, with 8 nucleotides matching TRBD1. Germline V lookup: CDR1 SNHLY, CDR2 FYNNEI. The CDR3 has 14 amino acids. J was trimmed by 8 bases and V by 1 base; bases with no gene match: 6. CDR3 amino acids: CASSEGTGLSGYTF. CDR3 nucleotides: TGTGCCAGCAGTGAAGGGACAGGGCTCTCGGGCTACACCTTC.

The chain couples TRBV30 to TRBJ2-2; tentative D call: TRBD2 (5 bases). Germline loops: CDR1 GTSNPN, CDR2 SVGIG (reference sequence). The V and J ends lost 3 bases and 3 bases respectively, with 5 bases between them. CDR3 length: 12 amino acids. The DNA for the CDR3 is TGTGCCTGGAGGGGAGACACCGGGGAGCTGTTTTTT. Translating gives CAWRGDTGELFF.

The chain couples TRBV19 to TRBJ1-1; D gene ambiguous. The CDR3 has 14 amino acids. In germline, CDR1 is LNHDA, CDR2 SQIVND (reference sequence). The V gene lost 10 bases and the J gene lost 1 base, with 16 bases spanning the gap. DNA for the CDR3: TGTGCCACAACGCCAGTGACCCGGAACACTGAAGCTTTCTTT. Translated, it gives CATTPVTRNTEAFF.

This sequence joins TRBV5-6 and TRBJ2-5, with 13 bases lining up with TRBD2. Germline V gives CDR1 SGHDT, CDR2 YYEEEE. This CDR3 is built from 16 residues. J gave up 3 bases and V 2 bases, and 4 bases lay outside the gene matches. CDR3 DNA sequence: TGTGCCAGCAGCTTCGGACTAGCGGGGGTAGAAGAGACCCAGTACTTC. The encoded protein is CASSFGLAGVEETQYF.

The V gene is TRBV4-3, the J gene TRBJ2-5; no clear D gene. The germline V gene encodes CDR1 LGHNA and CDR2 YSLEER. Trimming removed 3 bases from V and 5 bases from J, with 16 bases in between. This CDR3 has 15 amino acids. The DNA for the CDR3 is TGCGCCAGCAGCCAGAACTTTGGGCTGCCGGAGACCCAGTACTTC. This translates into CASSQNFGLPETQYF.

The V and J genes are TRBV5-1 and TRBJ1-3; D may be TRBD1 (5 bases). The CDR3 sequence is 13 residues long. Germline V gives CDR1 SGHRS, CDR2 YFSETQ. V lost 4 bases, J lost 3 bases, and 8 bases lay in between. The CDR3 DNA reads as TGCGCCAGCAGCCGGGGCCTTGGAAACACCATATATTTT. Amino acid sequence: CASSRGLGNTIYF.

The rearrangement joins TRBV25-1 to TRBJ2-5, with a possible D match to TRBD2 (6 bases). Trimming pared 1 base from V and 1 base from J, leaving 10 bases between. Germline V gene data show CDR1 as MGHDK and CDR2 as SYGVNS. The CDR3 runs 15 residues. CDR3 sequence reads: CASSEWRGRQETQYF. In DNA form, the CDR3 reads TGTGCCAGCAGTGAATGGAGGGGACGCCAAGAGACCCAGTACTTC.